The 12 T cell receptor beta chains reported below all come from one sample, sequenced in a study of blood T cell repertoires in COVID-19. This table comes from immunoSEQ multiplex PCR, and its TCRdb copy is limited to in-frame clones, with some not included. The sample holds fewer than 350,000 clones; roughly 88% are singletons and the top ten take roughly 2%. Input material: PBMCs or T cells enriched from blood (not recorded which). These receptors were obtained from a man aged 25-45 years who had recovered from COVID-19.

This sequence joins TRBV9 and TRBJ2-1; D is possibly TRBD2 (5 bases). Germline V gene sequence: CDR1 SGDLS, CDR2 YYNGEE. The CDR3 totals 13 residues. V was shortened by 4 bases and J by 7 bases, with 12 bases between the two germline ends. This CDR3 is CASSRGLANEQFF. CDR3 DNA: TGTGCCAGCAGCCGAGGGCTAGCAAATGAGCAGTTCTTC.

This chain uses TRBV27 with TRBJ1-2, with 7 bases aligning to TRBD1. The CDR3 is 13 amino acids. From germline, CDR1 is MNHEY and CDR2 SMNVEV (reference sequence). Trimming removed 6 bases from V and 6 bases from J; junction bases left unmatched: 7. The DNA for the CDR3 is TGTGCCAGCAGGCAGACAGGGTTCGATGGCTACACCTTC. Translation: CASRQTGFDGYTF.

This clone has more than one count but fewer than ten. The chain uses TRBV11-2 and TRBJ1-1, with D possibly being TRBD1 (6 bases). Germline V gene sequence: CDR1 SGHAT, CDR2 FQNNGV. V lost 3 bases to trimming and J lost 3 bases, with 17 bases between them. The CDR3 covers 16 residues. In DNA, the CDR3 is TGTGCCAGCAGCTTTAGTACGGGACACTGGGACACTGAAGCTTTCTTT. Protein sequence: CASSFSTGHWDTEAFF.

This rearrangement joins TRBV5-4 to TRBJ2-5; no clear D gene. Germline loops: CDR1 SGHNT, CDR2 YYREEE (reference sequence). The CDR3 runs to 13 residues. Trimming cost V 1 base and J 2 bases, with 6 bases left between them. The chain's CDR3 is CASSLNSQETQYF. In DNA, the CDR3 is TGTGCCAGCAGCTTGAACTCACAAGAGACCCAGTACTTC.

The chain links TRBV9 to TRBJ2-7; TRBD2 matches at 11 bases. CDR3 length equals 15 residues. V lost 3 bases to trimming and J lost 0 bases; unmatched junction nucleotides: 2. Germline-derived CDR1 and CDR2 are SGDLS and YYNGEE. CDR3 in amino acids: CASSEGLADSYEQYF. The CDR3 nucleotides read TGTGCCAGCAGCGAGGGACTAGCGGACTCCTACGAGCAGTACTTC.

This clone was counted once. Here the CDR3 reads CASSPGQGASNPSTGELFF. CDR3 in DNA: TGTGCCAGCAGCCCAGGACAGGGGGCGTCAAATCCCAGCACCGGGGAGCTGTTTTTT. V and J are TRBV5-4 and TRBJ2-2, with 11 bases aligning to TRBD1. Germline V gene lookup returns CDR1 SGHNT and CDR2 YYREEE (reference sequence). Trimming cost V 4 bases and J 4 bases; bases outside gene matches: 15. The CDR3 is made up of 19 amino acids.

The rearrangement joins TRBV5-1 to TRBJ2-1; a weak D match, TRBD2 (5 bases). CDR3 length: 14 residues. Germline CDR1 and CDR2: SGHRS and YFSETQ. Trimming left V 4 bases short and J 9 bases short, with 17 bases between. The CDR3: CASSPSPGYLEQFF. The CDR3 DNA reads TGCGCCAGCAGCCCTAGCCCGGGGTACCTTGAGCAGTTCTTC. The complete variable domain, with remaining parts taken from reference TRBV5-1 and TRBJ2-1, reads KAGVTQTPRYLIKTRGQQVTLSCSPISGHRSVSWYQQTPGQGLQFLFEYFSETQRNKGNFPGRFSGRQFSNSRSEMNVSTLELGDSALYLCASSPSPGYLEQFFGPGTRLTVL.

The rearrangement joins TRBV6-4 to TRBJ2-3, with 7 bases aligning to TRBD1. This CDR3 is 14 amino acids long. V gave up 0 bases and J gave up 4 bases; unmatched junction bases: 1. Germline CDR1 and CDR2: MRHNA and SNTAGT. The CDR3: CASSDSTGADTQYF. The DNA of the CDR3 is TGTGCCAGCAGTGACTCCACAGGGGCAGATACGCAGTATTTT.

This sequence joins TRBV6-4 and TRBJ2-1; 10 positions match TRBD1. Germline CDR1 is MRHNA and CDR2 is SNTAGT. V was clipped by 3 bases and J by 3 bases; unmatched bases: 2. The CDR3 has 15 residues. The CDR3 reads CASSERDRGYNEQFF. In DNA form, the CDR3 reads TGTGCCAGCAGTGAAAGGGACAGGGGCTACAATGAGCAGTTCTTC.

This chain joins TRBV3-1 (or the pseudogene TRBV3-2) and TRBJ1-1, with 9 bases lining up with TRBD1. V lost 6 bases to trimming and J lost 1 base; unmatched junction nucleotides: 6. The germline gives CDR1 LGHDT, CDR2 YNNKEL (reference sequence). This CDR3 is 15 amino acids long. This CDR3 is CASRPPGQGNTEAFF. The CDR3 bases are TGTGCCAGCAGACCGCCGGGACAGGGGAACACTGAAGCTTTCTTT.

This chain connects TRBV9 to TRBJ2-7, with a tentative D call TRBD2 (6 bases). The germline CDR1 and CDR2 sequences are SGDLS and YYNGEE. There are 15 residues in the CDR3. V was shortened by 4 bases and J by 2 bases, with 16 bases between the two germline ends. CDR3 DNA sequence: TGTGCCAGCAGCCCTTATGGGGACTCCGCCTACGAGCAGTACTTC. This sequence encodes CASSPYGDSAYEQYF.

The V and J genes are TRBV5-1 and TRBJ2-5; 10 bases are a match to TRBD2. In germline, CDR1 is SGHRS, CDR2 YFSETQ. The CDR3 consists of 15 residues. Trimming removed 3 bases from V and 4 bases from J; junction bases left unmatched: 6. The CDR3 DNA reads TGCGCCAGCAGCTGGGGCACTAGCGGGGTAGAGACCCAGTACTTC. Translated: CASSWGTSGVETQYF.